This T cell receptor (beta chain) was captured in a study of shared clonotypes between healthy human individuals. General observations from the study: Richness estimates generally favored naive over memory subsets. Clonotypes that were shared across a handful of donors made up roughly 5% of naive CD4 clonotypes. Donors were few, which limited the genetic and exposure-history diversity represented.

Researchers ran the assay at a deep level. Sequenced by immunoSEQ multiplex PCR; TCRdb stores in-frame clones only, minus some. The repertoire consists of roughly 1,800,000 clones, with about 94% occurring once and the leading ten covering under 1.5%. CD45RO-negative, CCR7-positively selected cells formed the naive CD8 fraction, excluding terminally differentiated effector memory CD45RA+ cells. This CDR3 has 14 amino acids. CDR1 SQVTM and CDR2 ANQGSEA come from the germline V gene. After removal of 1 base from V and 5 bases from J, the junction contained 4 bases not matched to a gene. Note on this clone: What it binds is unknown.

Sample: naive CD8+ T cells sorted from blood. V and J are TRBV29-1 and TRBJ2-1; 8 bases match TRBD1. This clonotype originated in a man between 18 and 35 years old in good health. The CDR3 here is CSVEGTGWDNEQFF. The CDR3 DNA reads as TGCAGCGTTGAAGGGACAGGGTGGGACAATGAGCAGTTCTTC.